These 26 T cell receptor beta chains came from one sample sequenced in a study of blood T cell repertoires in COVID-19. Here immunoSEQ multiplex PCR was the method, and the copy in TCRdb shows in-frame clones only, minus some. The table lists fewer than 350,000 clones, about 86% of them singletons. Sequenced: PBMCs or T cells enriched from blood (not recorded which). The receptors were gathered from a woman in her forties with acute COVID-19.

This chain connects TRBV6-1 to TRBJ1-5; 8 bases align to TRBD1. From germline, CDR1 is MNHNS and CDR2 SASEGT. The CDR3 runs 15 residues. J gave up 2 bases and V 2 bases, and 2 bases lay outside the gene matches. The CDR3 nucleotides are TGTGCCAGCAGTGAATGGGGACAGGGCAATCAGCCCCAGCATTTT. This sequence encodes CASSEWGQGNQPQHF.

The chain carries TRBV6-1 and TRBJ1-1; 7 bases line up with TRBD1. The germline CDR1 and CDR2 sequences are MNHNS and SASEGT. This CDR3 is built from 13 residues. V was clipped by 7 bases and J by 5 bases; unmatched bases: 7. The CDR3: CASNRNRGTEAFF. For the CDR3, the DNA is TGTGCCAGCAACAGGAACAGGGGAACTGAAGCTTTCTTT.

This sequence joins TRBV3-1 (or the pseudogene TRBV3-2) and TRBJ2-1; 14 bases match TRBD2. In germline, CDR1 is LGHDT, CDR2 YNNKEL (reference sequence). The CDR3 contains 20 residues. With 1 base clipped from V and 7 bases from J, the junction kept 15 bases outside the gene matches. CDR3 coding DNA: TGTGCCAGCAGCCAAGTGGCCGGGACTAGCGGGAGTAAAGGGGATAATGAGCAGTTCTTC. Translation: CASSQVAGTSGSKGDNEQFF.

The chain employs TRBV29-1 and TRBJ1-1; weak D call: TRBD1 (5 bases). Germline assignment: CDR1 SQVTM and CDR2 ANQGSEA. The length of the CDR3 is 14 residues. Trimming removed 2 bases from V and 0 bases from J, with 10 bases in between. The CDR3 bases are TGCAGCGTTGAACTACGACAGTTGAACACTGAAGCTTTCTTT. Protein product: CSVELRQLNTEAFF.

V and J are TRBV11-2 and TRBJ2-7, with TRBD2 identical over 9 bases. After removal of 1 base from V and 2 bases from J, the junction contained 3 bases not matched to a gene. Germline V gene data show CDR1 as SGHAT and CDR2 as FQNNGV. This CDR3 region has 15 residues. The CDR3: CASSLGGGRAYEQYF. Here the CDR3 DNA reads TGTGCCAGCAGCTTAGGCGGCGGGAGGGCCTACGAGCAGTACTTC.

The rearrangement joins TRBV19 to TRBJ2-1, with a weak D call TRBD2 (5 bases). Trimming shortened V by 5 bases and J by 7 bases, and 15 bases separated the two germline ends. The CDR3 covers 14 residues. The germline V gene encodes CDR1 LNHDA and CDR2 SQIVND (reference sequence). The CDR3 DNA reads as TGTGCCAGTAGTCCTTCGGCGGGTTTTAATGAGCAGTTCTTC. Residues: CASSPSAGFNEQFF.

The rearrangement joins TRBV28 to TRBJ1-2, with D maybe TRBD1 (5 bases). Trimming cost V 5 bases and J 1 base, with 17 bases left between them. The CDR3 is made up of 16 amino acids. Germline V gives CDR1 MDHEN, CDR2 SYDVKM. CDR3 DNA: TGTGCCAGCAGTCCCCTCGCTCTCGGGGGTAACTATGGCTACACCTTC. It translates to CASSPLALGGNYGYTF.

Details on this clone: Other DNA variants within this sample encode the same CDR3. The chain has TRBV18 and TRBJ1-1; possible D gene TRBD1, 6 bases. Looked up from germline, CDR1 is KGHSH and CDR2 is LQKENI. V was shortened by 3 bases and J by 1 base, with 9 bases between the two germline ends. The CDR3 consists of 14 residues. The CDR3 region has the DNA TGTGCCAGCTCACCCAGGACAGAGAACACTGAAGCTTTCTTT. Translated: CASSPRTENTEAFF.

The chain recombines TRBV5-1 with TRBJ1-2; a weak D match, TRBD1 (5 bases). The CDR3 consists of 16 residues. The V and J ends lost 4 bases and 4 bases respectively, with 20 bases between them. CDR1 is SGHRS and CDR2 is YFSETQ in the germline V gene. CDR3: CASSRVGGDRPYGYTF. The CDR3 DNA sequence: TGCGCCAGCAGCCGCGTCGGGGGGGACCGTCCCTATGGCTACACCTTC.

The chain has TRBV6-5 and TRBJ1-3, with D unclear. The germline CDR1 and CDR2 sequences are MNHEY and SVGAGI. V was pared by 0 bases and J by 0 bases, with 9 bases between. This CDR3 spans 16 amino acids. The CDR3 reads CASSYSRQLSGNTIYF. Here the CDR3 DNA reads TGTGCCAGCAGTTACTCCAGGCAGCTCTCTGGAAACACCATATATTTT.

V gene TRBV4-3 combines with J gene TRBJ2-6; D call uncertain. The germline V gene encodes CDR1 LGHNA and CDR2 YSLEER. V gave up 1 base and J gave up 1 base, with 14 bases separating them. This CDR3 is 18 amino acids long. CDR3 sequence: CASSQGRHEVSGANVLTF. CDR3 sequence (DNA): TGCGCCAGCAGCCAAGGCCGTCACGAGGTTTCTGGGGCCAACGTCCTGACTTTC.

The rearrangement links TRBV10-3 to TRBJ2-2; D gene uncertain. The germline CDR1 and CDR2 sequences are ENHRY and SYGVKD. The CDR3 is made up of 13 amino acids. Trimming removed 9 bases from V and 7 bases from J, with 15 bases in between. For the CDR3, the DNA is TGTGCCATACGAGCGCGTCGAGACGGGGAGCTGTTTTTT. Its translation is CAIRARRDGELFF.

This chain connects TRBV7-2 to TRBJ2-3; D ambiguous. The CDR3 spans 14 residues. Trimming took off 3 bases at V and 4 bases at J, with 11 bases between the two ends. Per the germline V gene, CDR1 is SGHTA and CDR2 is FQGNSA. The CDR3 nucleotides are TGTGCCAGCAGCTTTTTTAGAGATTCAGATACGCAGTATTTT. The encoded protein is CASSFFRDSDTQYF.

This clone was picked up one time. V usage is TRBV7-9 and J usage is TRBJ1-4; the D gene is possibly TRBD1 (6 bases). The V gene's germline CDR1 is SEHNR and CDR2 FQNEAQ (reference sequence). There are 14 residues in the CDR3. V was cut by 3 bases and J by 7 bases, with 12 bases left in between. CDR3 bases: TGTGCCAGCAGCTTCCCGACCAGGGGTGAAAAACTGTTTTTT. It is translated as CASSFPTRGEKLFF.

The rearrangement uses TRBV28 and TRBJ1-2, with a possible D match to TRBD1 (6 bases). The CDR3 length is 15 residues. V lost 6 bases, J lost 8 bases, and 22 bases lay in between. Per the germline V gene, CDR1 is MDHEN and CDR2 is SYDVKM. The CDR3 DNA follows: TGTGCCAGCAGCTCCAATGGACAGACCTCTGAGGGCTACACCTTC. Encoded protein: CASSSNGQTSEGYTF.

This clone was recorded a few times. The V call is TRBV6-2 or TRBV6-3, the J call TRBJ2-1; D might be TRBD1 (6 bases). The V end lost 5 bases, the J end lost 9 bases, and 11 bases lay between the germline ends. The germline gives CDR1 MNHEY, CDR2 SVGEGT. The CDR3 loop spans 12 amino acids. CDR3 DNA sequence: TGTGCCAGCAGTGCAGGGGATGTTGAGCAGTTCTTC. Protein: CASSAGDVEQFF.

The chain recombines TRBV9 with TRBJ1-2; TRBD1 aligns across 11 bases. Germline V gene lookup returns CDR1 SGDLS and CDR2 YYNGEE. The V and J ends lost 0 bases and 7 bases, in that order; junction bases with no gene match: 5. The CDR3 totals 15 residues. DNA of the CDR3: TGTGCCAGCAGCGTAGCCGGACAGGGGGCGTTTGGCTACACCTTC. It translates to CASSVAGQGAFGYTF.

The chain couples TRBV28 to TRBJ2-7; a weak D match, TRBD2 (5 bases). CDR1 is MDHEN and CDR2 is SYDVKM in the germline V gene. V was cut by 0 bases and J by 3 bases, with 12 bases left in between. The CDR3 consists of 15 residues. The CDR3: CASSLWQEVFYEQYF. The CDR3 DNA sequence: TGTGCCAGCAGTTTATGGCAGGAGGTGTTCTACGAGCAGTACTTC.

The gene calls are TRBV5-1 and TRBJ1-4; 9 bases align to TRBD1. The trim removed 4 bases at V and 7 bases at J, leaving 5 bases unmatched. This CDR3 comprises 14 residues. Per germline, CDR1 SGHRS and CDR2 YFSETQ. The CDR3 nucleotides are TGCGCCAGCAGCACGGGACAGGGTAGTGAAAAACTGTTTTTT. As protein: CASSTGQGSEKLFF.

The V and J genes are TRBV6-2 or TRBV6-3 and TRBJ1-6; 7 positions match TRBD1. Germline CDR1 MNHEY, CDR2 SVGEGT. The CDR3 has 17 amino acids. J lost 0 bases, V lost 6 bases, and 8 bases had no gene match. In DNA, the CDR3 is TGTGCCAGCAGCGGACAGGTCATGAGCTCCTATAATTCACCCCTCCACTTT. This codes for CASSGQVMSSYNSPLHF.

This clone was recorded once. The chain couples TRBV28 to TRBJ2-3; no firm D call. Germline V gives CDR1 MDHEN, CDR2 SYDVKM. With 8 bases removed from V and 2 bases from J, the gap between germline ends came to 8 bases. The CDR3 consists of 12 residues. The DNA for the CDR3 is TGTGCCAGCGGTACTCCCACAGATACGCAGTATTTT. Translating gives CASGTPTDTQYF.

The chain links TRBV19 to TRBJ2-7; 9 bases line up with TRBD1. The CDR3 consists of 15 residues. V trimming: 2 bases; J trimming: 3 bases; junction bases outside the gene matches: 5. The V gene's germline CDR1 is LNHDA and CDR2 SQIVND (reference sequence). The CDR3 loop is CASSILGQGVYEQYF. The CDR3, as DNA: TGTGCCAGTAGTATATTGGGACAGGGAGTCTACGAGCAGTACTTC. The complete variable domain, with remaining parts taken from reference TRBV19 and TRBJ2-7, reads DGGITQSPKYLFRKEGQNVTLSCEQNLNHDAMYWYRQDPGQGLRLIYYSQIVNDFQKGDIAEGYSVSREKKESFPLTVTSAQKNPTAFYLCASSILGQGVYEQYFGPGTRLTVT.

The chain combines TRBV7-2 with TRBJ1-5; 7 nucleotides align to TRBD1. This CDR3 region has 14 residues. After removal of 5 bases from V and 12 bases from J, the junction contained 13 bases not matched to a gene. The germline CDR1 and CDR2 sequences are SGHTA and FQGNSA. The CDR3 loop reads CASSTGTAIPLQHF. The CDR3 region has the DNA TGTGCCAGCAGCACCGGGACAGCCATTCCCCTCCAGCATTTT.

The chain carries TRBV3-1 (or the pseudogene TRBV3-2) and TRBJ2-2, with no clear D. Germline V gene lookup returns CDR1 LGHDT and CDR2 YNNKEL (reference sequence). Trimming cost V 1 base and J 0 bases, with 12 bases left between them. This CDR3 is 17 amino acids long. CDR3 sequence (DNA): TGTGCCAGCAGCCAAGCGGGTCCCACTTCGAACACCGGGGAGCTGTTTTTT. Protein sequence: CASSQAGPTSNTGELFF.

This chain uses TRBV7-3 with TRBJ2-5; D is unclear. CDR3 length: 13 amino acids. Germline CDR1 is SGHTA and CDR2 is FQGTGA. The germline V and J ends were trimmed by 8 bases and 2 bases, with 12 bases remaining between them. The CDR3 DNA follows: TGTGCCAGCGCGAACAGTCTTCAAGAGACCCAGTACTTC. Its translation: CASANSLQETQYF.

V and J are TRBV27 and TRBJ2-1, with 7 bases matching TRBD1. Trimming at V came to 3 bases and at J to 7 bases, leaving 3 bases not matched to a gene. The germline gives CDR1 MNHEY, CDR2 SMNVEV (reference sequence). The CDR3 runs 13 residues. The CDR3 DNA reads as TGTGCCAGCAGTTTCCTGGACAGGAATGAGCAGTTCTTC. Amino acid sequence: CASSFLDRNEQFF.